Shown below are 11 T cell receptor beta chains from a single sample sequenced in a study of neurological immune-mediated disorders. One entry per CDR3 protein, called by TCRdb with MiXCR from the 5' RACE reads. The sample yields roughly 76,000 distinct CDR3 sequences, roughly 13% seen once. The sample taken for sequencing was PBMCs. The receptors derive from a woman in her forties or fifties in good health.

This clonotype was detected ten times or more. V is TRBV3-1 and J is TRBJ1-3; tentatively, D is TRBD1 (5 bases). This CDR3 is built from 16 residues. V shed 2 bases and J shed 3 bases, with 14 bases lying between them. Germline V CDR1 and CDR2: LGHDT, YNNKEL (reference sequence). CDR3 nucleotides: TGTGCCAGCAGCCAACGGCCCGGGGACGGTGGAAACACCATATATTTT. Amino acid sequence: CASSQRPGDGGNTIYF.

This clonotype was detected many times. The chain has TRBV20-1 and TRBJ2-5; D is uncertain. The V gene lost 0 bases and the J gene lost 5 bases, with 7 bases spanning the gap. The germline CDR1 and CDR2 sequences are DFQATT and SNEGSKA (reference sequence). This CDR3 is built from 12 residues. CDR3 loop: CSARDAGETQYF. The DNA for the CDR3 is TGCAGTGCTAGAGATGCTGGGGAGACCCAGTACTTC.

This clonotype has at least ten counts. V is TRBV3-1 and J is TRBJ2-2; D not certain. CDR1 and CDR2 (germline): LGHDT, YNNKEL (reference sequence). V was clipped by 0 bases and J by 0 bases, with 11 bases between them. The CDR3 length is 17 residues. CDR3 protein: CASSQDEGRANTGELFF. CDR3 nucleotides: TGTGCCAGCAGCCAAGATGAAGGACGGGCGAACACCGGGGAGCTGTTTTTT.

There are many counts of this clonotype. The chain uses TRBV12-3 or TRBV12-4 and TRBJ1-3, with unresolved D. The length of the CDR3 is 13 residues. The V end lost 2 bases, the J end lost 8 bases, and 10 bases lay between the germline ends. The CDR3 DNA reads as TGTGCCAGCAGTTTATCTGGGTCGTACACCATATATTTT. Translation gives CASSLSGSYTIYF.

This clonotype was found many times. This rearrangement joins TRBV12-3 or TRBV12-4 to TRBJ1-5; TRBD1 aligns across 10 bases. This CDR3 region has 16 residues. The junction had 5 bases not matched to a gene; V was cut back by 0 bases and J by 6 bases. The CDR3 sequence is CASSLAGQGFLQPQHF. The CDR3 bases are TGTGCCAGCAGTTTAGCGGGACAGGGGTTCCTTCAGCCCCAGCATTTT.

This clonotype has at least ten counts. The chain uses TRBV5-1 and TRBJ2-7, with 8 bases aligning to TRBD1. This CDR3 has 13 residues. Germline V gene lookup returns CDR1 SGHRS and CDR2 YFSETQ. V lost 6 bases and J lost 6; bases outside the gene matches: 8. The CDR3 nucleotides read TGCGCCAGCACTCTCCAGGGGGCTCCCGAGCAGTACTTC. It yields the protein CASTLQGAPEQYF.

This clonotype has a count of ten or more. The chain links TRBV20-1 to TRBJ2-3; D is perhaps TRBD2 (6 bases). The ends were cut back, 1 base at V and 6 bases at J, with 17 bases in the middle. Looked up from germline, CDR1 is DFQATT and CDR2 is SNEGSKA (reference sequence). The CDR3 has 15 amino acids. CDR3 protein: CSARVARGSGDTQYF. Written as DNA, the CDR3 is TGCAGTGCTAGAGTAGCTCGGGGTAGCGGCGATACGCAGTATTTT.

This clonotype was seen ten or more times. The V gene is TRBV29-1, the J gene TRBJ2-3; the D is unclear. V lost 5 bases to trimming and J lost 2 bases, with 11 bases between them. Germline loops: CDR1 SQVTM, CDR2 ANQGSEA. The CDR3 runs to 13 residues. The CDR3 DNA reads TGCAGCGTTCTGGCACTTACCACAGATACGCAGTATTTT. It is translated as CSVLALTTDTQYF.

Many counts were recorded for this clonotype. The chain couples TRBV29-1 to TRBJ2-5; D gene ambiguous. This CDR3 has 16 residues. Germline V CDR1 and CDR2: SQVTM, ANQGSEA. The V and J ends lost 1 base and 0 bases respectively, with 15 bases between them. The CDR3 DNA sequence: TGCAGCGTTGAAGCCAGACCACTCGGTAACCAAGAGACCCAGTACTTC. This translates into CSVEARPLGNQETQYF.

This clonotype was counted ten times or more. The chain carries TRBV29-1 and TRBJ1-1, with D possibly being TRBD1 (5 bases). The CDR3 extends over 13 amino acids. Trimming left V 2 bases short and J 0 bases short, with 7 bases between. Germline loops: CDR1 SQVTM, CDR2 ANQGSEA. In DNA form, the CDR3 reads TGCAGCGTTGAACGACAGTTGAACACTGAAGCTTTCTTT. Residues: CSVERQLNTEAFF.

The J gene is TRBJ2-5, the V gene TRBV5-1; 8 bases map to TRBD2. After removal of 1 base from V and 1 base from J, the junction contained 9 bases not matched to a gene. Germline values: CDR1 SGHRS, CDR2 YFSETQ. This CDR3 comprises 17 residues. CDR3 residues: CASSLWGTRGFQETQYF. CDR3 nucleotide sequence: TGCGCCAGCAGCTTGTGGGGGACTAGAGGATTCCAAGAGACCCAGTACTTC.